Below are 28 T cell receptor beta chains sequenced from a single sample in a study of CD8+CD57+ T cells in acquired aplastic anemia. Genomic DNA provided the template from which TCR beta VDJ and CDR3 profiles were obtained. TCRdb fed the reads into MiXCR, producing one record per CDR3 protein. The sample records fewer than 250,000 distinct CDR3 sequences, more than 45% being singletons. Whoever was chosen for sequencing had shown CD8+CD57+ cell expansion by flow cytometry. The sequenced sample consisted of sorted CD4+, CD8+, or CD8+CD57+ T cells (not recorded which) from PBMCs. These receptors came from a human donor with aplastic anemia.

At least ten counts were recorded for this clonotype. The genes are TRBV6-4 and TRBJ1-5, with 7 positions matching TRBD1. CDR3 length equals 15 residues. The germline V gene encodes CDR1 MRHNA and CDR2 SNTAGT. The junction had 6 bases not matched to a gene; V was cut back by 4 bases and J by 3 bases. In nucleotides, the CDR3 is TGTGCCAGCAGTGCAAGACAGGGAAACAATCAGCCCCAGCATTTT. Translated: CASSARQGNNQPQHF.

This clonotype has more than one count but fewer than ten. Germline is not matched at one junction end, which may reflect a read error. This sequence joins TRBV7-9 and TRBJ2-2, with D maybe TRBD2 (5 bases). The length of the CDR3 is 15 residues. Germline loops: CDR1 SEHNR, CDR2 FQNEAQ (reference sequence). CDR3 sequence: CASSPQDGNTGELSW. CDR3 DNA: TGTGCCAGCAGCCCCCAGGACGGGAACACCGGGGAGCTGTCTTGG.

This clonotype was detected only a few times. The V call is TRBV20-1, the J call TRBJ2-7, with TRBD2 matching 8 bases. CDR1 and CDR2 from the germline V gene are DFQATT and SNEGSKA (reference sequence). The CDR3 is 15 amino acids. V lost 2 bases to trimming and J lost 2 bases; unmatched junction nucleotides: 8. CDR3 sequence reads: CSARKLAEEPYEQYF. The CDR3 DNA reads as TGCAGTGCTAGAAAACTAGCGGAGGAACCCTACGAGCAGTACTTC.

This clonotype was detected a few times. The rearrangement links TRBV7-2 to TRBJ2-1; 7 nucleotides line up with TRBD2. CDR3 length equals 15 residues. CDR1 is SGHTA, CDR2 FQGNSA, per germline. V was clipped by 5 bases and J by 4 bases; unmatched bases: 8. CDR3 nucleotide sequence: TGTGCCAGCAGCGAAAGCGGGGTGGGTTACAATGAGCAGTTCTTC. Amino acids: CASSESGVGYNEQFF.

The table lists this clonotype with many counts. V and J are TRBV10-1 and TRBJ2-2; TRBD2 aligns across 10 bases. CDR1 and CDR2 (germline): WNHNN, SYGVQD (reference sequence). This CDR3 has 19 amino acids. V gave up 0 bases and J gave up 2 bases; unmatched junction bases: 9. The CDR3: CASSESLGSGGTNTGELFF. DNA of the CDR3: TGCGCCAGCAGTGAGTCGTTAGGTAGCGGGGGGACAAACACCGGGGAGCTGTTTTTT.

This clonotype was seen at least ten times. The chain combines TRBV20-1 with TRBJ1-3; 7 bases fit TRBD1. Germline V lookup: CDR1 DFQATT, CDR2 SNEGSKA (reference sequence). V trimming: 3 bases; J trimming: 2 bases; junction bases outside the gene matches: 10. CDR3 length: 16 amino acids. The CDR3 sequence is CSASSYTGVPGNTIYF. DNA of the CDR3: TGCAGTGCTAGTAGCTATACAGGGGTACCTGGAAACACCATATATTTT.

This clonotype was picked up many times. For the CDR3, the DNA is TGCGCCAGCAGCTTGGAAGGGGACAGGGGGTCCTACGAGCAGTACTTC. Encoded protein: CASSLEGDRGSYEQYF. This rearrangement joins TRBV5-1 to TRBJ2-7, with 11 positions matching TRBD1. CDR3 length: 16 residues. V lost 0 bases to trimming and J lost 1 base; unmatched junction nucleotides: 3. The germline V gene encodes CDR1 SGHRS and CDR2 YFSETQ.

A word on this clonotype: A read error may explain this, as a much larger clone is one base away. The J gene is TRBJ1-4, the V gene TRBV7-9, with 9 bases identical to TRBD1. Germline CDR1 reads SEHNR; CDR2 reads FQNEAQ (reference sequence). This CDR3 is built from 17 residues. The CDR3 loop is CASSLESRDRANEKLSF. The CDR3 DNA reads TGTGCCAGCAGCTTAGAGTCCCGGGACAGGGCCAATGAAAAACTGTCTTTT.

The chain is built from TRBV20-1 and TRBJ2-7; weak D call: TRBD2 (5 bases). CDR1 DFQATT and CDR2 SNEGSKA come from the germline V gene (reference sequence). V dropped 2 bases and J dropped 3 bases, with 5 bases sitting between them. The CDR3 runs 11 residues. The CDR3 nucleotides read TGCAGTGCTAGACGGGACTACGAGCAGTACTTC. It yields the protein CSARRDYEQYF.

V gene TRBV6-1 combines with J gene TRBJ2-7; 9 bases fit TRBD1. The CDR3 is 14 amino acids. Trimming cost V 6 bases and J 0 bases; bases outside gene matches: 3. Germline lookup yields CDR1 MNHNS and CDR2 SASEGT. DNA of the CDR3: TGTGCCAGCAGGGGGACAGGGACCTCCTACGAGCAGTACTTC. As protein: CASRGTGTSYEQYF.

The V call is TRBV10-2, the J call TRBJ2-7; D gene ambiguous. The length of the CDR3 is 14 residues. V gave up 7 bases and J gave up 0 bases, with 13 bases separating them. Germline CDR1 reads WSHSY; CDR2 reads SAAADI. The DNA for the CDR3 is TGCGCCAGCAACGCCGGGCGAGGCTCCTACGAGCAGTACTTC. Translation: CASNAGRGSYEQYF.

This clonotype was recorded at least ten times. The chain combines TRBV9 with TRBJ2-7, with 9 bases identical to TRBD1. The CDR3 spans 14 residues. Unmatched junction bases numbered 5, after V lost 4 bases and J lost 3 bases. Germline V gene lookup returns CDR1 SGDLS and CDR2 YYNGEE. CDR3 protein: CASSRQGGDYEQYF. CDR3 nucleotide sequence: TGTGCCAGCAGCAGACAGGGGGGAGACTACGAGCAGTACTTC.

This clonotype was seen many times. The chain recombines TRBV10-3 with TRBJ2-7; TRBD2 matches at 14 bases. This CDR3 is 16 amino acids long. Germline CDR1 is ENHRY and CDR2 is SYGVKD. V was clipped by 6 bases and J by 3 bases; unmatched bases: 7. CDR3 region: CAIRESGLAGGYEQYF. As DNA, the CDR3 is TGTGCCATCAGAGAATCAGGACTAGCGGGAGGCTACGAGCAGTACTTC.

This sequence joins TRBV20-1 and TRBJ2-1; D possibly corresponds to TRBD2 (6 bases). V was clipped by 6 bases and J by 1 base, with 16 bases between them. From germline, CDR1 is DFQATT and CDR2 SNEGSKA (reference sequence). The CDR3 spans 15 residues. Written as DNA, the CDR3 is TGCAGTGCAAAACTAGCTCGGGAGTCCTACAATGAGCAGTTCTTC. Amino acids: CSAKLARESYNEQFF.

This clonotype was detected many times. This chain connects TRBV10-2 to TRBJ1-1, with D unresolved. The germline V and J ends were trimmed by 0 bases and 5 bases, with 10 bases remaining between them. CDR1 is WSHSY and CDR2 is SAAADI in the germline V gene. This CDR3 comprises 14 residues. CDR3 sequence reads: CASSESRDRTEAFF. The CDR3 nucleotides are TGCGCCAGCAGTGAGTCGAGGGATCGAACTGAAGCTTTCTTT.

The table lists this clonotype with a few counts. In nucleotides, the CDR3 is TGTGCCAGCAGTCCCTTGGCTCTCGGACAGGTGATAACTGAAGCTTTCTTT. It yields the protein CASSPLALGQVITEAFF. The chain employs TRBV6-4 and TRBJ1-1, with TRBD1 matching 7 bases. This CDR3 comprises 17 residues. The J segment lost 5 bases and the V segment lost 5 bases, leaving 17 bases of the junction unmatched. Germline V gives CDR1 MRHNA, CDR2 SNTAGT.

V gene TRBV6-5 combines with J gene TRBJ1-6, with no clear D. CDR3 length: 12 amino acids. V gave up 2 bases and J gave up 8 bases, with 4 bases separating them. Germline CDR1 MNHEY, CDR2 SVGAGI. The CDR3 DNA is TGTGCCAGCAGTTACATTGATTCACCCCTCCACTTT. This encodes CASSYIDSPLHF.

This clonotype was seen at least ten times. This chain joins TRBV7-2 and TRBJ2-5, with D uncertain. From germline, CDR1 is SGHTA and CDR2 FQGNSA. This CDR3 has 15 residues. The germline V and J ends were trimmed by 5 bases and 5 bases, with 18 bases remaining between them. CDR3 protein: CASSVRLSCLETQYF. In nucleotides, the CDR3 is TGTGCCAGCAGCGTACGCTTATCGTGTTTGGAGACCCAGTACTTC.

This clonotype was detected many times. This chain connects TRBV6-1 to TRBJ1-4; 8 nucleotides line up with TRBD1. The J segment lost 14 bases and the V segment lost 3 bases, leaving 20 bases of the junction unmatched. CDR3 length: 17 residues. Germline lookup yields CDR1 MNHNS and CDR2 SASEGT. The CDR3 bases are TGTGCCAGCAGTGAGAGGCGAGACAGGGGAATGCAAGTCTCTCTGTTTTTT. This encodes CASSERRDRGMQVSLFF.

This clonotype was observed at least ten times. The chain joins TRBV7-2 to TRBJ1-5, with D possibly matching TRBD1 (5 bases). The CDR3 is made up of 14 amino acids. The germline V gene has CDR1 SGHTA and CDR2 FQGNSA. With 4 bases removed from V and 0 bases from J, the gap between germline ends came to 7 bases. The CDR3 DNA is TGTGCCAGCAGCTCCACAGGTAGCAATCAGCCCCAGCATTTT. Translating it yields CASSSTGSNQPQHF. The full variable domain, its missing parts supplied by reference TRBV7-2 and TRBJ1-5, is GAGVSQSPSNKVTEKGKDVELRCDPISGHTALYWYRQSLGQGLEFLIYFQGNSAPDKSGLPSDRFSAERTGGSVSTLTIQRTQQEDSAVYLCASSSTGSNQPQHFGDGTRLSIL.

The rearrangement uses TRBV6-5 and TRBJ1-2; D uncertain. Germline CDR1 and CDR2: MNHEY and SVGAGI. This CDR3 is 15 amino acids long. The V and J ends lost 11 bases and 0 bases respectively, with 19 bases between them. CDR3: CAWSVKQIANYGYTF. The CDR3 DNA reads as TGTGCCTGGAGTGTCAAGCAGATAGCTAACTATGGCTACACCTTC.

This rearrangement joins TRBV27 to TRBJ1-1, with D maybe TRBD1 (6 bases). Germline values: CDR1 MNHEY, CDR2 SMNVEV (reference sequence). Trimming cost V 5 bases and J 1 base, with 23 bases left between them. The CDR3 extends over 18 amino acids. The CDR3 region has the DNA TGTGCCAGCAGTGTCTCCGGGACGGTGCTCAGGGGGAACACTGAAGCTTTCTTT. Translated: CASSVSGTVLRGNTEAFF.

CDR3 nucleotides: TGTGCCAGCAGTTTGGGAGGGGGCGCGAGTCAGCCCCAGCATTTT. Its translation is CASSLGGGASQPQHF. The chain joins TRBV12-3 or TRBV12-4 to TRBJ1-5, with 7 bases identical to TRBD1. J gave up 6 bases and V 3 bases, and 8 bases lay outside the gene matches. There are 15 residues in the CDR3.

This clonotype was recorded many times. The chain uses TRBV13 and TRBJ2-2; 10 bases fit TRBD1. In germline, CDR1 is PRHDT, CDR2 FYEKMQ (reference sequence). The CDR3 contains 15 residues. J lost 4 bases, V lost 4 bases, and 3 bases had no gene match. The CDR3, as DNA: TGTGCCAGCAGCTGGGGACAGGGGAGCACCGGGGAGCTGTTTTTT. It encodes CASSWGQGSTGELFF.

CDR3 nucleotide sequence: TGTGCCAGCAGTTGGGACAGATCGCTCACTGAAGCTTTCTTT. This gives the protein CASSWDRSLTEAFF. V and J are TRBV27 and TRBJ1-1, with 7 bases that match TRBD1. J was trimmed by 4 bases and V by 4 bases; bases with no gene match: 6. Looked up from germline, CDR1 is MNHEY and CDR2 is SMNVEV (reference sequence). The CDR3 runs to 14 residues.

The chain carries TRBV2 and TRBJ2-5; the D is unclear. The V gene's germline CDR1 is SNHLY and CDR2 FYNNEI. The CDR3 is 15 residues long. The germline V and J ends were trimmed by 6 bases and 3 bases, with 17 bases remaining between them. The CDR3 spells CASRVQGRAEETQYF. The CDR3, as DNA: TGTGCCAGCAGGGTACAAGGACGGGCCGAAGAGACCCAGTACTTC.

V is TRBV20-1 and J is TRBJ1-6, with 10 bases matching TRBD1. This CDR3 comprises 13 residues. Germline V gene data show CDR1 as DFQATT and CDR2 as SNEGSKA (reference sequence). The J segment lost 9 bases and the V segment lost 5 bases, leaving 4 bases of the junction unmatched. DNA for the CDR3: TGCAGTGCTGTAAGACAGGGGGCTTCACCCCTCCACTTT. Protein product: CSAVRQGASPLHF.

In the case of this clonotype: This sequence may be a read error, since a much larger clone differs from it by one base. This chain links TRBV4-3 with TRBJ1-2; D gene unclear. The CDR3 contains 15 residues. Looked up from germline, CDR1 is LGHNA and CDR2 is YSLEER. The chain's CDR3 is CASSQDLDGSYGYAF. The CDR3 region has the DNA TGCGCCAGCAGCCAGGATTTGGACGGAAGTTATGGCTACGCCTTC.